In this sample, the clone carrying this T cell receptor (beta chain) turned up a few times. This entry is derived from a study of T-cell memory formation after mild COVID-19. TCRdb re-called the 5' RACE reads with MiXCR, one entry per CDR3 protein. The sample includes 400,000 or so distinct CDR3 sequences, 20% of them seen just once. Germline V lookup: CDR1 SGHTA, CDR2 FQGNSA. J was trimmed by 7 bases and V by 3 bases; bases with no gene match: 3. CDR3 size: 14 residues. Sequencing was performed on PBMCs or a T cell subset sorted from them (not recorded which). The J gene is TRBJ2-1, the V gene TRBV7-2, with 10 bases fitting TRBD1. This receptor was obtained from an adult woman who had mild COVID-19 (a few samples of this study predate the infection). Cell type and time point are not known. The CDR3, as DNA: TGTGCCAGCAGCTTGACAGGGGGCCGTAATGAGCAGTTCTTC. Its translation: CASSLTGGRNEQFF. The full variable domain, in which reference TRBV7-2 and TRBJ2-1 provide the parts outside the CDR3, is GAGVSQSPSNKVTEKGKDVELRCDPISGHTALYWYRQSLGQGLEFLIYFQGNSAPDKSGLPSDRFSAERTGGSVSTLTIQRTQQEDSAVYLCASSLTGGRNEQFFGPGTRLTVL.